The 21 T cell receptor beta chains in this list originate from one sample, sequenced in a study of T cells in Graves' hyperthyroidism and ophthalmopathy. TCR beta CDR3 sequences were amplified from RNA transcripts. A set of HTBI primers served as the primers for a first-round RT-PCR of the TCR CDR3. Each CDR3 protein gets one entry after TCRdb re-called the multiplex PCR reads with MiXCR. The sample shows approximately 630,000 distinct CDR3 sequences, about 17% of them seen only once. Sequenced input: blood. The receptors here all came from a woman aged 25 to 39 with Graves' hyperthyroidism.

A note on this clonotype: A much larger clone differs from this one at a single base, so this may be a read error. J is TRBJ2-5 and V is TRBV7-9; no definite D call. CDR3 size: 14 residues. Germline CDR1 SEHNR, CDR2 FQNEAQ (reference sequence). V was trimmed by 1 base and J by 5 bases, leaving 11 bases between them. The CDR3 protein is CASSLGGFSETQYF. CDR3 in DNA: TGTGCCAGCAGCTTAGGTGGGTTTTCGGAGACCCAGTACTTC.

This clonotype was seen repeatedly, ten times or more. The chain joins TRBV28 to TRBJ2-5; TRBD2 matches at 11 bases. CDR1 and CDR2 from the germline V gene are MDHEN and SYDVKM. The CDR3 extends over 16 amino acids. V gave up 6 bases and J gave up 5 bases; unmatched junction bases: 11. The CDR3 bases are TGTGCCAGCAGCAATCGACTAGCGGGAATAGGGGAGACCCAGTACTTC. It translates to CASSNRLAGIGETQYF. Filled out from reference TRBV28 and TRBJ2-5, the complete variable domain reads DVKVTQSSRYLVKRTGEKVFLECVQDMDHENMFWYRQDPGLGLRLIYFSYDVKMKEKGDIPEGYSVSREKKERFSLILESASTNQTSMYLCASSNRLAGIGETQYFGPGTRLLVL.

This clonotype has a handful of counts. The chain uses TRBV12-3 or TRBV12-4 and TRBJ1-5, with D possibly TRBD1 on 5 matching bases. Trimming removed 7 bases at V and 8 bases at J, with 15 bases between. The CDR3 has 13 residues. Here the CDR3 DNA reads TGTGCCAGCACCCTCCAGGGTTCGGAGCCCCAGCATTTT. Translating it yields CASTLQGSEPQHF.

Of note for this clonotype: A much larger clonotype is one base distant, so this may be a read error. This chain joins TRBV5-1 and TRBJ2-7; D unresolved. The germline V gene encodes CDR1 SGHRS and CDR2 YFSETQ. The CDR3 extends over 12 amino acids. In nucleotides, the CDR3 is TGCGCCAGCAGCTTGAACAACTACGAGGAGTACTTC. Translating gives CASSLNNYEEYF.

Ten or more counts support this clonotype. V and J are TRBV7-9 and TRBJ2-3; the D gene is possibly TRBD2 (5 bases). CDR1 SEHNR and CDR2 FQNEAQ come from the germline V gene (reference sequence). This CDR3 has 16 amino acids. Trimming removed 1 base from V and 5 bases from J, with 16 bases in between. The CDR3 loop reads CASSLVPSFPQDTQYF. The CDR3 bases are TGTGCCAGCAGCTTAGTCCCTAGCTTTCCCCAAGATACGCAGTATTTT. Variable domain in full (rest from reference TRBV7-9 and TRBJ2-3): DTGVSQNPRHKITKRGQNVTFRCDPISEHNRLYWYRQTLGQGPEFLTYFQNEAQLEKSRLLSDRFSAERPKGSFSTLEIQRTEQGDSAMYLCASSLVPSFPQDTQYFGPGTRLTVL.

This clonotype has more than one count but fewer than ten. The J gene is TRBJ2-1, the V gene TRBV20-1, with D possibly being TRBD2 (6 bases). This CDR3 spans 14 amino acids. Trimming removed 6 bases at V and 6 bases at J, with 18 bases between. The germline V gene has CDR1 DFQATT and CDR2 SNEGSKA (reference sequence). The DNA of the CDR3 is TGCAGTGCCCCCTGGGTGGCTAGCGCCAATGAGCAGTTCTTC. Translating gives CSAPWVASANEQFF.

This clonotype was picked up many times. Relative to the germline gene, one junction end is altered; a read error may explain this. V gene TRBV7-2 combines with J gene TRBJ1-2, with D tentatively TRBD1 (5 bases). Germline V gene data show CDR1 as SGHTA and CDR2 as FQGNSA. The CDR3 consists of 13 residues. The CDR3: CASSLGGGYGYTF. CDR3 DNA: TGTGCCAGCAGTTTAGGCGGGGGCTATGGCTACACCTTC.

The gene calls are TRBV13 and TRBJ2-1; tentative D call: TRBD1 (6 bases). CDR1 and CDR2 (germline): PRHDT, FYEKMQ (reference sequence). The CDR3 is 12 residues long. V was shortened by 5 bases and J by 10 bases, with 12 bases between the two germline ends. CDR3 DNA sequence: TGTGCCAGCAGCCCGACCGGGACAGAGCAGTTCTTC. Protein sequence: CASSPTGTEQFF.

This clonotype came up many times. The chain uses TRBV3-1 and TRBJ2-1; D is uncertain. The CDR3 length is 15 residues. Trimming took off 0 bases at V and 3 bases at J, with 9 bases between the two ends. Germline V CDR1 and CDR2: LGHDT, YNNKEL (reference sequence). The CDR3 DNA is TGTGCCAGCAGCCAAGATAGGCTAGACTACAATGAGCAGTTCTTC. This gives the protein CASSQDRLDYNEQFF.

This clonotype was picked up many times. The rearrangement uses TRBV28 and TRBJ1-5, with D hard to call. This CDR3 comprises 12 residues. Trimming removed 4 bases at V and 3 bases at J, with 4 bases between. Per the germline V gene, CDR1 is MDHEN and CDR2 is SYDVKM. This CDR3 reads CASSYPNQPQHF. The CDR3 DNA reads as TGTGCCAGCAGTTACCCCAATCAGCCCCAGCATTTT.

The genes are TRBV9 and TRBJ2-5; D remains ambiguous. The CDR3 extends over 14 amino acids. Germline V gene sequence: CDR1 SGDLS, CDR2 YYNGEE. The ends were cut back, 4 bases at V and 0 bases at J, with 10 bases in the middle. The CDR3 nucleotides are TGTGCCAGCAGCCCCTGGACGTACCAAGAGACCCAGTACTTC. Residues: CASSPWTYQETQYF.

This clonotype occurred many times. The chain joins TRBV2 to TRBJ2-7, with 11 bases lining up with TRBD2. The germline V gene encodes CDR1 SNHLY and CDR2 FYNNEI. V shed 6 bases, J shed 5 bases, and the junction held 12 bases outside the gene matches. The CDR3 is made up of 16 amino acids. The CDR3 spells CASRRWIAGGKHEQYF. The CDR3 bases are TGTGCCAGCAGGAGGTGGATAGCGGGAGGGAAGCACGAGCAGTACTTC.

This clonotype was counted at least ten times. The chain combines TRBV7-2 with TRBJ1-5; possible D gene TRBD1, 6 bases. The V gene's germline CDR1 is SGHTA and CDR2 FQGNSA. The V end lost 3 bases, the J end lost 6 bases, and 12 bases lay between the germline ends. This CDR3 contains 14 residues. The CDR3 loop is CASSLNRAGQPQHF. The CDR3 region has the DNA TGTGCCAGCAGCTTGAACAGGGCGGGTCAGCCCCAGCATTTT.

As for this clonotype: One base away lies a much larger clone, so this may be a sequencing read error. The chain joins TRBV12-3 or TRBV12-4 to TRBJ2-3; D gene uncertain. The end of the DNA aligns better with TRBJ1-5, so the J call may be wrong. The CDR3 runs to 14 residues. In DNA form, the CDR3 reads TGTGCCAGCAACTCAGCGGAAAGGTTGGATACGCAGCATTTT. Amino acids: CASNSAERLDTQHF.

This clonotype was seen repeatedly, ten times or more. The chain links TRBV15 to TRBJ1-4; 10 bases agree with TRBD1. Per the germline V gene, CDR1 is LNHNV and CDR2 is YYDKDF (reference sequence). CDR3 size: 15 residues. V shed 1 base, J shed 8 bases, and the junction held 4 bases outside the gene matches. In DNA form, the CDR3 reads TGTGCCACCAGCAGAGCCGGGACAGGGGACGAAAAACTGTTTTTT. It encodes CATSRAGTGDEKLFF.

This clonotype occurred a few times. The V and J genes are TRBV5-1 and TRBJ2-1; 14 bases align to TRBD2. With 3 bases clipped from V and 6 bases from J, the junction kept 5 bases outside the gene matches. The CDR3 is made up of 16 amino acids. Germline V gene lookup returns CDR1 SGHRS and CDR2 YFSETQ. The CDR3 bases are TGCGCCAGCAGCTCTTCGACTAGCGGGAGGGGCAATGAGCAGTTCTTC. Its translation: CASSSSTSGRGNEQFF.

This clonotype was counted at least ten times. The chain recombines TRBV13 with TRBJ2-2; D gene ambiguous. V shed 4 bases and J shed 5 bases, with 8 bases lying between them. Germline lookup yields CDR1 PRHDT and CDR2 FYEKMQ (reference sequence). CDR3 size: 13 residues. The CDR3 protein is CASSSVNTGELFF. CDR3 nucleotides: TGTGCCAGCAGCTCCGTAAATACCGGGGAGCTGTTTTTT.

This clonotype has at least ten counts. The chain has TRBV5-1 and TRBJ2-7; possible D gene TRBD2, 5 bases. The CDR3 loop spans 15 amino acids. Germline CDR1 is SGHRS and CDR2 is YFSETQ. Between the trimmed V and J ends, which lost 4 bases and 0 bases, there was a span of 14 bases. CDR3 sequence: CASSPKPGSSYEQYF. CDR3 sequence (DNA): TGCGCCAGCAGCCCAAAGCCGGGGAGCTCCTACGAGCAGTACTTC.

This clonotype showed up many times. For the CDR3, the DNA is TGTGCCAGCAGCTTCTCCCCGGGACTAGCGGGAGGGCGAAACACAGATACGCAGTATTTT. Protein sequence: CASSFSPGLAGGRNTDTQYF. This chain joins TRBV13 and TRBJ2-3, with TRBD2 matching 16 bases. This CDR3 region has 20 residues. V trimming: 3 bases; J trimming: 2 bases; junction bases outside the gene matches: 11. Germline loops: CDR1 PRHDT, CDR2 FYEKMQ (reference sequence).

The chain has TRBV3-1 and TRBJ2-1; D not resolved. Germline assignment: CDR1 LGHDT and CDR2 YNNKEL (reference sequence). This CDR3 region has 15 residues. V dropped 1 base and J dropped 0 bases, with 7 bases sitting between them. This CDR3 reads CASSQAGRSYNEQFF. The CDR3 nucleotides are TGTGCCAGCAGCCAAGCGGGCCGCTCCTACAATGAGCAGTTCTTC.

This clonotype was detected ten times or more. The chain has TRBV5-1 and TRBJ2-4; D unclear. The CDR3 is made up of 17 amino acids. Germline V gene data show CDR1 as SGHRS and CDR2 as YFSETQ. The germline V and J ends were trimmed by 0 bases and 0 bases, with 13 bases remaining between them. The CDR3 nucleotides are TGCGCCAGCAGCTTGGGCATACAAACTATAGCCAAAAACATTCAGTACTTC. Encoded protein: CASSLGIQTIAKNIQYF.